This T cell receptor (beta chain) was observed in a study of blood T cell repertoires in COVID-19. Study at large: COVID-19 samples, acute and convalescent, were from the United States, Italy and Spain. The cDNA or gDNA used as material had been derived from T cells, B-cell-depleted T cells, or PBMCs.

Original handling: Reference gene primer amplification gave nucleated cell count estimates. This table comes from immunoSEQ multiplex PCR, and its TCRdb copy is limited to in-frame clones, with some not included. For V, J and clone size, that table is used; D and trimming come from the DNA. This table holds about 150,000 clones, around 87% found once. The CDR3 runs to 12 residues. Losses at the gene ends were 5 bases for V and 5 bases for J; bases not matched to a gene: 1. Germline CDR1 reads SQVTM; CDR2 reads ANQGSEA. The sample consisted of peripheral blood. This clonotype originated in an older man with acute or convalescent COVID-19. The V call is TRBV29-1, the J call TRBJ2-1, with 9 bases that match TRBD2. Here the CDR3 DNA reads TGCAGCGTTCGACTAGCGGACAATGAGCAGTTCTTC. It codes for CSVRLADNEQFF.